This T cell receptor beta chain was sequenced in a study of blood T cell repertoires in COVID-19. Across the whole study: COVID-19 samples, acute and convalescent, were from the United States, Italy and Spain. PBMCs, B-cell-depleted T cells, or T cells were the source of the cDNA or gDNA that made up the material.

Original handling: Reference gene primers were amplified, and this amplification served to estimate nucleated cell counts. Sequencing was performed with immunoSEQ multiplex PCR; in TCRdb, only in-frame clones are kept and a portion is missing. V, J and clone size are those of that table, while D and trimming were read from the DNA. In the table there are some 230,000 clones, around 86% of which are singletons. The receptor was derived from a man under 40 who had recovered from COVID-19. Specimen: peripheral blood.

CDR3 sequence: CASSQDVYGYTF. Written as DNA, the CDR3 is TGCGCCAGCAGCCAAGACGTCTATGGCTACACCTTC. The chain uses TRBV4-1 and TRBJ1-2, with D hard to call. Germline CDR1 and CDR2: MGHRA and YSYEKL. The CDR3 extends over 12 amino acids. Deletions cut 0 bases from V and 4 bases from J, with 3 bases between.